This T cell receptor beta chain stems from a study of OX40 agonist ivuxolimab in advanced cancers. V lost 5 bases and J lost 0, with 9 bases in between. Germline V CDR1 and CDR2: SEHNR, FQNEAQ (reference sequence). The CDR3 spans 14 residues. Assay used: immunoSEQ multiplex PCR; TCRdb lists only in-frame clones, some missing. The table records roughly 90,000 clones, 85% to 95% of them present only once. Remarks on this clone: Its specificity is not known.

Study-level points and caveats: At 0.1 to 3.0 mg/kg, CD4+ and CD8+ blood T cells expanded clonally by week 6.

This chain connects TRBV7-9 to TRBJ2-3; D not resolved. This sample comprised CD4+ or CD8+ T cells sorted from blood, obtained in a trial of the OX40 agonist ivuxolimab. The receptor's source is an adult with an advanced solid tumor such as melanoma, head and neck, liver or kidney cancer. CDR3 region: CASSPGSSTDTQYF. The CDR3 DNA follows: TGTGCCAGCAGCCCAGGCTCTAGCACAGATACGCAGTATTTT.